The 9 T cell receptor beta chains below all came from one sample that was sequenced in a study of identical twins. A single record per CDR3 protein comes from TCRdb applying MiXCR to the 5' RACE reads. Of approximately 890,000 distinct CDR3 sequences listed, 9% to 15% are singletons. These data were also filed under a second study, of yellow fever vaccine responses in identical twins.

The sample comprised PBMCs. The receptors come from a woman aged 18-29 years in good health.

This clonotype showed up just a few times. The gene calls are TRBV2 and TRBJ2-7; 8 positions agree with TRBD1. CDR3 size: 14 residues. CDR1 is SNHLY and CDR2 is FYNNEI in the germline V gene. The ends lost 5 bases at V and 2 bases at J; junction bases unmatched: 5. CDR3 protein: CASSKDRGTYEQYV. The CDR3 DNA sequence: TGTGCCAGCAGTAAAGACAGGGGTACCTACGAGCAGTACGTC.

This clonotype was seen a few times. The J gene is TRBJ2-4, the V gene TRBV6-1; 7 positions match TRBD1. Germline V gene sequence: CDR1 MNHNS, CDR2 SASEGT. The V and J ends lost 5 bases and 0 bases, in that order; junction bases with no gene match: 7. The CDR3 contains 16 residues. CDR3 protein: CASSRDRELAKNIQYF. CDR3 coding DNA: TGTGCCAGCAGTCGAGACAGGGAGTTAGCCAAAAACATTCAGTACTTC.

This clonotype occurred many times. V and J are TRBV3-1 and TRBJ2-1; 7 nucleotides agree with TRBD1. Germline CDR1 LGHDT, CDR2 YNNKEL (reference sequence). V trimming: 3 bases; J trimming: 6 bases; junction bases outside the gene matches: 8. This CDR3 spans 15 amino acids. CDR3 region: CASSHRGQETNEQFF. DNA of the CDR3: TGTGCCAGCAGCCACCGTGGACAGGAAACCAATGAGCAGTTCTTC.

The sample holds many counts of this clonotype. The V call is TRBV6-5, the J call TRBJ2-7; D perhaps matches TRBD2 (6 bases). Germline loops: CDR1 MNHEY, CDR2 SVGAGI. CDR3 size: 14 residues. V shed 3 bases and J shed 6 bases, with 15 bases lying between them. The DNA of the CDR3 is TGTGCCAGCAGTTATCAGGGAGGATCTGCCGAGCAGTACTTC. Protein sequence: CASSYQGGSAEQYF.

The chain recombines TRBV6-5 with TRBJ1-5; tentatively, D is TRBD1 (6 bases). The CDR3 spans 15 residues. V lost 4 bases, J lost 5 bases, and 15 bases lay in between. The germline V gene encodes CDR1 MNHEY and CDR2 SVGAGI. The CDR3 region has the DNA TGTGCCAGCAGTTCCAGAGGGGGACTCTATCAGCCCCAGCATTTT. Encoded protein: CASSSRGGLYQPQHF.

The V call is TRBV6-5, the J call TRBJ2-2, with D possibly being TRBD1 or TRBD2 (5 bases each). V was trimmed by 4 bases and J by 7 bases, leaving 13 bases between them. This CDR3 contains 14 residues. Looked up from germline, CDR1 is MNHEY and CDR2 is SVGAGI. The CDR3 loop reads CASSSSEGIGELFF. The DNA for the CDR3 is TGTGCCAGCAGTTCCTCCGAGGGGATCGGGGAGCTGTTTTTT.

This clonotype was observed at least ten times. The genes are TRBV11-1 and TRBJ2-3, with 10 bases identical to TRBD2. CDR3 length equals 19 residues. V shed 0 bases and J 0 bases; nucleotides not matched to a gene: 9. The germline gives CDR1 SGHAT, CDR2 FQDESV (reference sequence). CDR3 region: CASSLASASGGQSTDTQYF. The CDR3 bases are TGTGCCAGCAGCTTAGCGTCAGCTAGCGGGGGCCAAAGCACAGATACGCAGTATTTT.

In this sample, this clonotype turned up a few times. The chain joins TRBV7-9 to TRBJ2-5, with 9 bases that match TRBD1. Germline lookup yields CDR1 SEHNR and CDR2 FQNEAQ (reference sequence). The length of the CDR3 is 15 residues. With 5 bases clipped from V and 1 base from J, the junction kept 5 bases outside the gene matches. The CDR3 DNA reads as TGTGCCAGCAGCCCCGGACAGGGGAGCCAAGAGACCCAGTACTTC. It yields the protein CASSPGQGSQETQYF.

This clonotype was picked up many times. Relative to the germline gene, one junction end is altered; a read error may explain this. The chain is built from TRBV4-1 and TRBJ2-3; no definite D call. Germline V gene sequence: CDR1 MGHRA, CDR2 YSYEKL. The CDR3 sequence is 11 residues long. Here the CDR3 reads CASGHTDTQYF. The DNA of the CDR3 is TGCGCCAGCGGCCACACAGATACGCAGTATTTT.